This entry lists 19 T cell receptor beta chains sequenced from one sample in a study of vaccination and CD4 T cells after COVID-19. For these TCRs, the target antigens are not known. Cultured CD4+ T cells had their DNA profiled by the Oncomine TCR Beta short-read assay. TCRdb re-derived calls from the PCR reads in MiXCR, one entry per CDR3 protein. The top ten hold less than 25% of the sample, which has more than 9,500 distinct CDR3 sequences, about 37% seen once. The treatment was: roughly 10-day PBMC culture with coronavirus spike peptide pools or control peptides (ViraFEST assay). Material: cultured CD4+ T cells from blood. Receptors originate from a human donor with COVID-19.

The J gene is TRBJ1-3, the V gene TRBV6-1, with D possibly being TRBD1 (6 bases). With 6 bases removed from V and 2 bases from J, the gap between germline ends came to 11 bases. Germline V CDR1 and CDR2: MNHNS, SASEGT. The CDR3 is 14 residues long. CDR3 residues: CASSTGPPGNTIYF. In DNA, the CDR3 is TGTGCCAGCAGCACAGGGCCGCCTGGAAACACCATATATTTT.

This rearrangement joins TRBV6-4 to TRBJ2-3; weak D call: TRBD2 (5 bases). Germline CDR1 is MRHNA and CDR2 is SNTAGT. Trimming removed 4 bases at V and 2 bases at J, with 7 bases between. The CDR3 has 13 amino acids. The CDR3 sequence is CASSVAHTDTQYF. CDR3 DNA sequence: TGTGCCAGCAGTGTAGCGCACACAGATACGCAGTATTTT.

CDR3 nucleotides: TGTGCCAGTAGCAACTACGGCGGGGGTGGCTGGAGCGGGGGACGTAATGAGCAGTTCTTC. Translating it yields CASSNYGGGGWSGGRNEQFF. This chain connects TRBV19 to TRBJ2-1; 8 nucleotides agree with TRBD2. Germline lookup yields CDR1 LNHDA and CDR2 SQIVND (reference sequence). V lost 6 bases, J lost 7 bases, and 26 bases stayed unmatched. This CDR3 comprises 20 residues.

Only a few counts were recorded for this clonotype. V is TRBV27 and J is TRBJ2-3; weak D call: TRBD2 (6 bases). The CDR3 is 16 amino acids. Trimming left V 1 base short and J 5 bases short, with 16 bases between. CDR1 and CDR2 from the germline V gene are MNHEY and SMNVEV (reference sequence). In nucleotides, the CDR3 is TGTGCCAGCAGTTTATGGAGACAGTGGGGGGAAGATACGCAGTATTTT. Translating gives CASSLWRQWGEDTQYF.

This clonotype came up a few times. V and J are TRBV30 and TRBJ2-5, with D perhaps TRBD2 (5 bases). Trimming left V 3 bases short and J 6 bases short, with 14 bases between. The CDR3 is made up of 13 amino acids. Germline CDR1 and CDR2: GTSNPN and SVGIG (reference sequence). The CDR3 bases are TGTGCCTGGAGCGATGGAGCGGCAAAGACCCAGTACTTC. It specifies CAWSDGAAKTQYF.

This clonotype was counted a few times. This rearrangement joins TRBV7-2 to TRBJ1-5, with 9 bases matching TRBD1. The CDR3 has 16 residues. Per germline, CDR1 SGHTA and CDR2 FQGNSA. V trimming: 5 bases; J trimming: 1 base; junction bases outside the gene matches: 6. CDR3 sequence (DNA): TGTGCCAGCAGCAGAGGGGGGACAGGGAGCAATCAGCCCCAGCATTTT. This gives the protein CASSRGGTGSNQPQHF.

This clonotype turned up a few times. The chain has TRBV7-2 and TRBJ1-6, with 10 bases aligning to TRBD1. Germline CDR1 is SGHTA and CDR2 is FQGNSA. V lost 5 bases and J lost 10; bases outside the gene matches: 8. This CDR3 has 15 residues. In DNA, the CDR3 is TGTGCCAGCAGCGAGGGGGGGACAGGGGTCTCACCCCTCCACTTT. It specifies CASSEGGTGVSPLHF.

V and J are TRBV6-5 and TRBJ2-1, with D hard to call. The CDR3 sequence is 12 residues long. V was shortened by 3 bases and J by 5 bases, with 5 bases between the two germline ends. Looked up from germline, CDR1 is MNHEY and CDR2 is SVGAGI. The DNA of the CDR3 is TGTGCCAGCAGTTATCCCAACAATGAGCAGTTCTTC. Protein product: CASSYPNNEQFF.

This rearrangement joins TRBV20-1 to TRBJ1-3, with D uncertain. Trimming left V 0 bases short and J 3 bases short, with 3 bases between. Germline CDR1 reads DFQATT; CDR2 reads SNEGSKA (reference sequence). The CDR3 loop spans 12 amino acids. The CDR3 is CSAREVGNTIYF. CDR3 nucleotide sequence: TGCAGTGCTAGAGAGGTTGGAAACACCATATATTTT.

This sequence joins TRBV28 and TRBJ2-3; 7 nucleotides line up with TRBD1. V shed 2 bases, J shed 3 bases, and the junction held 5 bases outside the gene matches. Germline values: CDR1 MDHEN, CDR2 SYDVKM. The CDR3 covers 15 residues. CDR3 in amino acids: CASSLRTGWTDTQYF. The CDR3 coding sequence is TGTGCCAGCAGTTTACGGACAGGTTGGACAGATACGCAGTATTTT.

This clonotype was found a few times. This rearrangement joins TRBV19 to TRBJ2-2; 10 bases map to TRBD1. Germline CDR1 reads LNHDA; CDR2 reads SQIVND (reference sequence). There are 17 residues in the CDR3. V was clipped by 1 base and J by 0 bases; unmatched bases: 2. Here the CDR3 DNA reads TGTGCCAGTAGTATAGGGACAGGGGGTGCGAACACCGGGGAGCTGTTTTTT. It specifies CASSIGTGGANTGELFF.

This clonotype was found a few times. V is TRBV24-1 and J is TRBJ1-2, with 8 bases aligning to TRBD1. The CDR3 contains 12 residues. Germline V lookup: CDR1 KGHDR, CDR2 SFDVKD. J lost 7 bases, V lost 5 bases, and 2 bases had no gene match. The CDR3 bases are TGTGCCACCAGTGCGACAGGGGCTGGCTACACCTTC. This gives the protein CATSATGAGYTF.

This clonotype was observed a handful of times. CDR3 protein: CASSLWNTEAFF. The CDR3 region has the DNA TGTGCCAGCAGTTTGTGGAACACTGAAGCTTTCTTT. This sequence joins TRBV28 and TRBJ1-1; no definite D call. The CDR3 totals 12 residues. Trimming removed 3 bases from V and 1 base from J, with 3 bases in between. Germline V gene sequence: CDR1 MDHEN, CDR2 SYDVKM.

The CDR3 bases are TGCAGTGCTAGAGGTCAAGGGACTTCAAGCCTCAATCAGCCCCAGCATTTT. Protein: CSARGQGTSSLNQPQHF. The gene calls are TRBV20-1 and TRBJ1-5, with TRBD1 as a possible D gene (5 bases). This CDR3 contains 17 residues. Trimming stripped 1 base from V and 3 bases from J, with 19 bases between. Germline CDR1 reads DFQATT; CDR2 reads SNEGSKA (reference sequence).

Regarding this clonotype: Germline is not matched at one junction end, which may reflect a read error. The CDR3 reads CASSPDLSHF. CDR3 in DNA: TGTGCCAGCAGCCCAGACCTGAGTCACTTC. The rearrangement uses TRBV7-2 and TRBJ1-2; the D is unclear. Germline-derived CDR1 and CDR2 are SGHTA and FQGNSA. CDR3 length: 10 amino acids.

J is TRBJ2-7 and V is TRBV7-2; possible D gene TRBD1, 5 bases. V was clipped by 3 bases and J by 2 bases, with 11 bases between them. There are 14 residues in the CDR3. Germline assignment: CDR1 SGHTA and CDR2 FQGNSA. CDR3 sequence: CASSLETGPYEQYF. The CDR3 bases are TGTGCCAGCAGCTTGGAAACAGGTCCCTACGAGCAGTACTTC.

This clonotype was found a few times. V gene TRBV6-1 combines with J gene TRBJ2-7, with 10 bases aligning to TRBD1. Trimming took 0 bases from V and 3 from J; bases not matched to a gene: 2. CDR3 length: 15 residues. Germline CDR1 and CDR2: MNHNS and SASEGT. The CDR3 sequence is CASSEAWDRGYEQYF. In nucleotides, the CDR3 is TGTGCCAGCAGTGAAGCGTGGGACAGGGGCTACGAGCAGTACTTC.

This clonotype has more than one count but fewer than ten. The CDR3: CASRETTGGNTGELFF. CDR3 coding DNA: TGTGCCAGCAGGGAGACTACAGGGGGCAACACCGGGGAGCTGTTTTTT. The gene calls are TRBV27 and TRBJ2-2; 9 bases fit TRBD1. The length of the CDR3 is 16 residues. Germline assignment: CDR1 MNHEY and CDR2 SMNVEV (reference sequence). V shed 6 bases and J 2 bases; nucleotides not matched to a gene: 7.

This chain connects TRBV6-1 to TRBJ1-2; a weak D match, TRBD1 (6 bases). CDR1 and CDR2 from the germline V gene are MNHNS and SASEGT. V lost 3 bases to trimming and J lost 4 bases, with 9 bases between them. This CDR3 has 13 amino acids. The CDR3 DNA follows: TGTGCCAGCAGTGATCACAGGGTCTATGGCTACACCTTC. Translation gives CASSDHRVYGYTF.